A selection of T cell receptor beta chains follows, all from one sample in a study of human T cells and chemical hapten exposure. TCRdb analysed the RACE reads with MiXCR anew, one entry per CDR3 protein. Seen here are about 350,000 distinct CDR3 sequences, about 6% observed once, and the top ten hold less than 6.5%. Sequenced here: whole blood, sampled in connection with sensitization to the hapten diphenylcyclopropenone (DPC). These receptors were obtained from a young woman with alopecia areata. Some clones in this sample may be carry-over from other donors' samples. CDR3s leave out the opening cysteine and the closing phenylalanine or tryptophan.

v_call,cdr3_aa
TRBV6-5,ASSRLAGSTDTQY
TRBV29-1,SVSESRRNEQY
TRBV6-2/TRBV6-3,ASSYGGEANQPQH
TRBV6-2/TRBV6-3,ASGSSVLGRETQY
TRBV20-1,SGRPGQGTDTQY
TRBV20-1,SAGGNGGQNQPQH
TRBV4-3,ASSQDLEYQETQY
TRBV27,ASSLDRNTGELF
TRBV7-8,AVSSYNEQF
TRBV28,ASSLRDGEVQPQH
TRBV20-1,SAETGERQETQY
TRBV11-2,ASSLEGRAGFGTQY
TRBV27,ASSLNGFPTYEQY
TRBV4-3,ASSQGEGTGELF
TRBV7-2,ASSLRVSGTDTQY
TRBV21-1,ASSKVHRADTEAF
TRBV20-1,SAPTGPGYGYT
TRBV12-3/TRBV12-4,ASSRGQDRTDTQY
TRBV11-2,ASNPGTTFYEQY
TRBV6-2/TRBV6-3,ATNRGTGGHGELF
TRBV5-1,ASSLVGDFYEQY
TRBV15,ATSRKGDEQY
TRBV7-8,ASSWLTSGAA
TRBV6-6,ASSYRDSSSYEQY
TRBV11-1,ASRTTGTGGPSVHEQY
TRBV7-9,ASSLHRGELNYGYT
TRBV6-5,ASSSQAHQPQH
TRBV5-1,ASSTDGDQPQH
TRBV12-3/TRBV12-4,ASRRSGVNTEAF
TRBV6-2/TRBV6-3,ASSTRGAVRAF
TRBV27,ASSFNPGNEQY
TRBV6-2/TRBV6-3,ASSFRATDTQY
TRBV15,ATSRDRVTQY
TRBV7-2,ASSTGQGGEKLF
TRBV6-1,ASSEREAGRSEAF
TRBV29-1,SGEAGEQETQY
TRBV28,ASSEAQISNTEAF
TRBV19,ASSIETSAVGYEQY
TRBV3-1,ASSQGSRANEQY
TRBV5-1,ASRAGTGNTGELF
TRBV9,ASSVGVAPDTQY
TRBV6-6,ASSYGSLELYGYT
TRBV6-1,ASSELAGDQETQY
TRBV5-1,ASSLGHTDSPLH
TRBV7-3,ASGAGGHEQY
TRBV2,ASNLDGLQETQY
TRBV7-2,ASSLALGTGDEKLF
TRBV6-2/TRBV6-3,ASSYRGQRYT
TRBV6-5,ASRPDGNAYGYT
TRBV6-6,ASSYSGGVGWTEAF
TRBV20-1,SARPGTVNQPQH
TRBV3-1,ASSQEIGSTEKLF
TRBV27,ASSPLGVGGPNTGELF
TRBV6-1,ASGNSQPGLAGQETQY
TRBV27,ASSFLPRQPQH
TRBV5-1,ASSGTVFYTDTQY
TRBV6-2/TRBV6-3,ASGDRPNTEAF
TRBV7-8,ASSLGAGEKLF
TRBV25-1,ASSEEQSTDTQY